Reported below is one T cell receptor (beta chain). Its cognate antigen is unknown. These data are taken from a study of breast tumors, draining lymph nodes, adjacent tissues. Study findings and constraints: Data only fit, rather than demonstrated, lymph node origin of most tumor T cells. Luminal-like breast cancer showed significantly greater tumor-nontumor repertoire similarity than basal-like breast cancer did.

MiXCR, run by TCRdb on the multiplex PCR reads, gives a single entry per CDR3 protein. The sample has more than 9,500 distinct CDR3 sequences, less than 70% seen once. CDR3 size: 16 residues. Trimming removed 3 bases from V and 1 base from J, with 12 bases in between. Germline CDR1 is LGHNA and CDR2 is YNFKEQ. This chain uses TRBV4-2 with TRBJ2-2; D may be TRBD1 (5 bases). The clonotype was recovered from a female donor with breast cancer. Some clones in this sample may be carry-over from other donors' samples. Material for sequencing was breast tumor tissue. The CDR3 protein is CASSQERGLNTGELFF. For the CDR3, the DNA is TGTGCCAGCAGCCAGGAAAGGGGCCTGAACACCGGGGAGCTGTTTTTT.